Listed here are 15 T cell receptor beta chains from one sample, sequenced in a study of shared clonotypes between healthy human individuals. CD45RO-negative cells were positively selected for CCR7, leaving out terminally differentiated effector memory CD45RA+ cells. Produced via immunoSEQ multiplex PCR; TCRdb's table is partial and in-frame only. The table has about 1.9 million clones, over 85% seen once. Specimen: naive CD8+ T cells from PBMCs. Receptors were obtained from a man aged 18 to 29 in good health. Some clones in this sample may be carry-over from other donors' samples.

The chain carries TRBV27 and TRBJ2-1; 13 positions match TRBD2. Germline V gives CDR1 MNHEY, CDR2 SMNVEV (reference sequence). J lost 9 bases, V lost 5 bases, and 10 bases had no gene match. This CDR3 has 16 residues. The CDR3 DNA sequence: TGTGCCAGCAGTCCCTTGACTAGCGGGAGGAATGCTGAGCAGTTCTTC. The encoded protein is CASSPLTSGRNAEQFF.

The gene calls are TRBV27 and TRBJ1-5; 8 bases fit TRBD1. V shed 5 bases and J 3 bases; nucleotides not matched to a gene: 9. Germline V lookup: CDR1 MNHEY, CDR2 SMNVEV (reference sequence). The CDR3 has 16 residues. In DNA form, the CDR3 reads TGTGCCAGCAGTCCGAGTAGGACAGGGTACAATCAGCCCCAGCATTTT. This sequence encodes CASSPSRTGYNQPQHF.

V usage is TRBV7-9 and J usage is TRBJ2-5, with D possibly TRBD2 on 5 matching bases. The CDR3 is 16 residues long. Trimming cost V 5 bases and J 3 bases, with 19 bases left between them. Germline assignment: CDR1 SEHNR and CDR2 FQNEAQ (reference sequence). The chain's CDR3 is CASSRQKFGKEETQYF. The DNA of the CDR3 is TGTGCCAGCAGCCGCCAAAAGTTCGGGAAAGAAGAGACCCAGTACTTC.

V usage is TRBV5-4 and J usage is TRBJ1-1; TRBD1 agrees at 8 bases. The CDR3 is 15 amino acids. Germline lookup yields CDR1 SGHNT and CDR2 YYREEE (reference sequence). V lost 0 bases to trimming and J lost 3 bases; unmatched junction nucleotides: 4. Here the CDR3 DNA reads TGTGCCAGCAGCTTGGCAACAGGGGGGGACACTGAAGCTTTCTTT. It yields the protein CASSLATGGDTEAFF.

The chain links TRBV6-6 to TRBJ2-2; D remains ambiguous. CDR3 length: 11 residues. From germline, CDR1 is MNHNY and CDR2 SVGAGI (reference sequence). V lost 6 bases and J 7 bases, leaving 6 bases between the germline ends. CDR3 residues: CASSEGGELFF. CDR3 coding DNA: TGTGCCAGCAGCGAAGGCGGGGAGCTGTTTTTT.

This chain connects TRBV19 to TRBJ2-3, with 8 bases matching TRBD1. The V segment lost 1 base and the J segment 8 bases; nucleotides outside the gene matches: 14. The CDR3 runs to 17 residues. The germline V gene encodes CDR1 LNHDA and CDR2 SQIVND (reference sequence). The CDR3 reads CASSIVPGGLPISTQYF. The CDR3, as DNA: TGTGCCAGTAGTATAGTTCCAGGGGGCCTACCTATTAGTACGCAGTATTTT.

V is TRBV6-5 and J is TRBJ2-2; 9 nucleotides line up with TRBD2. The trim removed 7 bases at V and 7 bases at J, leaving 7 bases unmatched. This CDR3 spans 14 amino acids. Germline V lookup: CDR1 MNHEY, CDR2 SVGAGI. The CDR3 loop reads CASKASGISGELFF. DNA of the CDR3: TGTGCCAGCAAGGCTAGCGGGATAAGCGGGGAGCTGTTTTTT.

This chain joins TRBV19 and TRBJ2-1, with D unresolved. Germline V lookup: CDR1 LNHDA, CDR2 SQIVND (reference sequence). The CDR3 is 14 residues long. Trimming shortened V by 3 bases and J by 3 bases, and 9 bases separated the two germline ends. CDR3 in amino acids: CASSILKGYNEQFF. CDR3 DNA: TGTGCCAGTAGTATCCTTAAGGGCTACAATGAGCAGTTCTTC.

The rearrangement links TRBV5-4 to TRBJ1-1; 7 positions agree with TRBD1. Losses at the gene ends were 1 base for V and 5 bases for J; bases not matched to a gene: 8. CDR3 length: 15 amino acids. Germline loops: CDR1 SGHNT, CDR2 YYREEE (reference sequence). The CDR3 region has the DNA TGTGCCAGCAGCTTGAGTCACCAGGGGGGAACTGAAGCTTTCTTT. This codes for CASSLSHQGGTEAFF.

This chain uses TRBV15 with TRBJ1-1; D remains unclear. From germline, CDR1 is LNHNV and CDR2 YYDKDF (reference sequence). Trimming removed 8 bases from V and 1 base from J, with 14 bases in between. The CDR3 spans 14 residues. As DNA, the CDR3 is TGTGCCACCGCCCCTCTTGGCGGGAACACTGAAGCTTTCTTT. Residues: CATAPLGGNTEAFF.

The chain uses TRBV29-1 and TRBJ2-1; 8 positions match TRBD2. The CDR3 is 14 residues long. V lost 1 base and J lost 8; bases outside the gene matches: 7. CDR1 and CDR2 (germline): SQVTM, ANQGSEA. The CDR3 DNA is TGCAGCGTTGAAGGGACTAGCATATTCGATGAGCAGTTCTTC. It specifies CSVEGTSIFDEQFF.

V and J are TRBV10-3 and TRBJ1-5, with D maybe TRBD1 (6 bases). CDR3 length: 15 amino acids. Germline V gives CDR1 ENHRY, CDR2 SYGVKD. V dropped 3 bases and J dropped 7 bases, with 16 bases sitting between them. The CDR3 coding sequence is TGTGCCATCAGTGAATGGGCAGGGGATACGCAGCCCCAGCATTTT. It yields the protein CAISEWAGDTQPQHF.

The chain combines TRBV7-9 with TRBJ2-4; tentative D call: TRBD1 (5 bases). Germline CDR1 is SEHNR and CDR2 is FQNEAQ (reference sequence). Deletions cut 1 base from V and 2 bases from J, with 15 bases between. CDR3 length equals 17 residues. CDR3 region: CASSLETADVTKNIQYF. In DNA, the CDR3 is TGTGCCAGCAGCTTAGAGACAGCTGACGTGACCAAAAACATTCAGTACTTC.

The chain joins TRBV30 to TRBJ1-1; no reliable D call. The ends were cut back, 1 base at V and 4 bases at J, with 10 bases in the middle. The CDR3 totals 13 residues. The germline V gene has CDR1 GTSNPN and CDR2 SVGIG (reference sequence). CDR3 residues: CAWSEMAGTEAFF. The CDR3 region has the DNA TGTGCCTGGAGTGAGATGGCCGGCACTGAAGCTTTCTTT.

This rearrangement joins TRBV18 to TRBJ2-7, with 7 bases that match TRBD2. CDR1 and CDR2 (germline): KGHSH, LQKENI. This CDR3 has 14 amino acids. The V segment lost 3 bases and the J segment 1 base; nucleotides outside the gene matches: 3. CDR3 residues: CASSPLADSYEQYF. The CDR3 coding sequence is TGTGCCAGCTCACCTCTAGCGGATTCCTACGAGCAGTACTTC.